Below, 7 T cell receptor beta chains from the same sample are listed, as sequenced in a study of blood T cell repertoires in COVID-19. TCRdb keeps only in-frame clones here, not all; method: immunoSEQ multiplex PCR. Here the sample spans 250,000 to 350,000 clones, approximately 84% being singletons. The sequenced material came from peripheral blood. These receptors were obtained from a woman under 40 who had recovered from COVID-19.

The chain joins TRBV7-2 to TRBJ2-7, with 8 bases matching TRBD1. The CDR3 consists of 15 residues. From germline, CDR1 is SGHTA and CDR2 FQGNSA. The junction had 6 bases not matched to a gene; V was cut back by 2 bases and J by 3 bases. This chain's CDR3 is CASSLRTGSLYEQYF. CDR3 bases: TGTGCCAGCAGCTTACGGACAGGGAGCCTCTACGAGCAGTACTTC.

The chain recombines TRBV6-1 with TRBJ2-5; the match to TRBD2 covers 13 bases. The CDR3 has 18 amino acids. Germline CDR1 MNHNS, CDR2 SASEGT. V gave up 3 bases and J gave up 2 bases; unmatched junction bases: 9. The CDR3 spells CASSDPTGTSGIQETQYF. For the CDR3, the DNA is TGTGCCAGCAGTGACCCGACCGGGACTAGCGGGATACAAGAGACCCAGTACTTC.

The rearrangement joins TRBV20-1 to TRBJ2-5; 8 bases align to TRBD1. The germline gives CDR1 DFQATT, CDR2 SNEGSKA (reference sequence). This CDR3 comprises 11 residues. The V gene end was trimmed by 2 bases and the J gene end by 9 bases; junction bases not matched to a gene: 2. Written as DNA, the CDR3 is TGCAGTGCTAGACCACAGGGGGCCCAGTACTTC. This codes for CSARPQGAQYF.

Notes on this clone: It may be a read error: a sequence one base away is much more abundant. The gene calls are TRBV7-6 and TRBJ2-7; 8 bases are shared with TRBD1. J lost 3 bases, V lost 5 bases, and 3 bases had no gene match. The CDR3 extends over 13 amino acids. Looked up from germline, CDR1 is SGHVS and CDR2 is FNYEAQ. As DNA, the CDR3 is TGTGCCAGCAGCCCGGGACAGGACTACGAGCAGTACTTC. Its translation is CASSPGQDYEQYF. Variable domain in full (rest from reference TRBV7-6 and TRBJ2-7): GAGVSQSPRYKVTKRGQDVALRCDPISGHVSLYWYRQALGQGPEFLTYFNYEAQQDKSGLPNDRFSAERPEGSISTLTIQRTEQRDSAMYRCASSPGQDYEQYFGPGTRLTVT.

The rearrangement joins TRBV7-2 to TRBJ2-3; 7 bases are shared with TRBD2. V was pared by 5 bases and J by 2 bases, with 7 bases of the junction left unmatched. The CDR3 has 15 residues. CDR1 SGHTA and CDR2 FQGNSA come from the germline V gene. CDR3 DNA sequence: TGTGCCAGCAGCGGCGGGAGTTACCCCACAGATACGCAGTATTTT. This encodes CASSGGSYPTDTQYF.

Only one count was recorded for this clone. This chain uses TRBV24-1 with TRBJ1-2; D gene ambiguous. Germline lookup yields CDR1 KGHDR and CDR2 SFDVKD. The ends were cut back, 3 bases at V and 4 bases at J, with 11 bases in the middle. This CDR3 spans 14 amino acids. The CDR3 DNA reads TGTGCCACCAGTGATATAGCTCGTTCCTATGGCTACACCTTC. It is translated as CATSDIARSYGYTF.

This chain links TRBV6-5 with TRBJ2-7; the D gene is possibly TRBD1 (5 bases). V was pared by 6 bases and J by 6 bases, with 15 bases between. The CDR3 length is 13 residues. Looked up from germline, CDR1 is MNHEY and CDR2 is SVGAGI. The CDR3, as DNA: TGTGCCAGCAGGGCAGGGATTCGGCGCGAGCAGTACTTC. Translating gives CASRAGIRREQYF.